Included here is one T cell receptor beta chain sequence, with context. Its specificity is not known. Some clones are missing from TCRdb's copy, which holds only in-frame ones; the method was immunoSEQ multiplex PCR. The data contain around 320,000 clones, about 82% of them singletons. This entry is derived from a study of Ad26.COV2.S vaccination and SARS-CoV-2 variants. V was shortened by 4 bases and J by 8 bases, with 14 bases between the two germline ends. Germline CDR1 and CDR2: SGHTA and FQGTGA. This CDR3 region has 13 residues. Documented treatment: 19 received Ad26.COV2.S at low or high dose, single or two shots; about 5 received placebo; per-sample allocation not given. Sampling occurred on day 63 after the first vaccine or placebo injection. Study-level findings and limits: Recipients of either vaccine or placebo displayed similar breadth of non-spike TCRs.

The sequences come from peripheral blood, collected in a trial of Ad26.COV2.S vaccine versus placebo. The V and J genes are TRBV7-3 and TRBJ1-2, with no clear D. The sequence derives from a person between 18 and 65 years old who received the Ad26.COV2.S COVID-19 vaccine or a placebo. The CDR3 sequence: CASSSTTTAGYTF. CDR3 nucleotides: TGTGCCAGCAGCTCCACCACCACGGCCGGCTACACCTTC.